This T cell receptor (beta chain) was captured by sequencing in a study of cytomegalovirus exposure and HLA in healthy donors. This clone was seen more than once but under ten times. The PCR contained 60 Vbeta and 13 Jbeta primers. TCRdb keeps only in-frame clones here, not all; method: immunoSEQ multiplex PCR. In the table there are 100,000 to 150,000 clones, around 78% of which are singletons. J was trimmed by 2 bases and V by 1 base; bases with no gene match: 5. The CDR3 runs to 15 residues. Germline values: CDR1 GTSNPN, CDR2 SVGIG (reference sequence). Each donor's status was that of a healthy bone marrow donor. Donors showed nominal health when sampled, although they likely had unrecorded immune exposures.

The chain couples TRBV30 to TRBJ2-3; the match to TRBD2 covers 8 bases. The sequence was obtained from a man between 45 and 60 years old in good health and CMV-seronegative. The sample consisted of PBMCs. Here the CDR3 DNA reads TGTGCCTGGAGTGCGGGGGGGCTTAACACAGATACGCAGTATTTT. Amino acids: CAWSAGGLNTDTQYF. Complete variable domain (other parts from reference TRBV30 and TRBJ2-3): SQTIHQWPATLVQPVGSPLSLECTVEGTSNPNLYWYRQAAGRGLQLLFYSVGIGQISSEVPQNLSASRPQDRQFILSSKKLLLSDSGFYLCAWSAGGLNTDTQYFGPGTRLTVL.